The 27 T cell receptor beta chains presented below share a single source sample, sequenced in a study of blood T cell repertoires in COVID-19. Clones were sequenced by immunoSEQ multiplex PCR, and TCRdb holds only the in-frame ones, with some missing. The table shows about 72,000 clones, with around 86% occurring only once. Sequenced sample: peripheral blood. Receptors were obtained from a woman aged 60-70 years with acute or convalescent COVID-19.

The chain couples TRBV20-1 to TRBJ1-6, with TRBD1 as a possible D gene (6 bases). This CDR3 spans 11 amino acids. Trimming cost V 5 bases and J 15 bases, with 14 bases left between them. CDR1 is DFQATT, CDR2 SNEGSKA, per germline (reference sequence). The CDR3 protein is CSALGQPNLHF. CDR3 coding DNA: TGCAGTGCTTTGGGACAACCGAACCTCCACTTT.

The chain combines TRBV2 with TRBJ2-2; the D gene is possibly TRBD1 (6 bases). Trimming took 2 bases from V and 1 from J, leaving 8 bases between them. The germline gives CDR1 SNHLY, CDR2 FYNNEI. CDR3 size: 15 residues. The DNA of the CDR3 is TGTGCCAGCAGTGAATTCAGGGGGAACACCGGGGAGCTGTTTTTT. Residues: CASSEFRGNTGELFF.

The CDR3: CASSFLGIEKLFF. The CDR3 DNA reads as TGTGCCAGCAGTTTCCTGGGCATTGAAAAACTGTTTTTT. This chain connects TRBV12-3 or TRBV12-4 to TRBJ1-4; D unresolved. The V gene lost 3 bases and the J gene lost 7 bases, with 9 bases spanning the gap. The CDR3 sequence is 13 residues long.

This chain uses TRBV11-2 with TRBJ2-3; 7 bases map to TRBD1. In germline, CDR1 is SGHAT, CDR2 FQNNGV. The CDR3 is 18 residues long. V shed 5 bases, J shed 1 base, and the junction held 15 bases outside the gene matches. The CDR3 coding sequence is TGTGCCAGCAGCGCCCGGGACAGCTGGCTTCTGGGCACAGATACGCAGTATTTT. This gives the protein CASSARDSWLLGTDTQYF. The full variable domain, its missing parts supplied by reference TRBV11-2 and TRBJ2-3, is EAGVAQSPRYKIIEKRQSVAFWCNPISGHATLYWYQQILGQGPKLLIQFQNNGVVDDSQLPKDRFSAERLKGVDSTLKIQPAKLEDSAVYLCASSARDSWLLGTDTQYFGPGTRLTVL.

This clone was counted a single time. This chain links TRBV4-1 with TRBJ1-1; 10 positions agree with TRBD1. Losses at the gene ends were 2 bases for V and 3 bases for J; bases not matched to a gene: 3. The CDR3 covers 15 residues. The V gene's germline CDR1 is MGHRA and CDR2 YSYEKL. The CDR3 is CASSQIGTGDTEAFF. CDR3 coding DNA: TGCGCCAGCAGCCAAATAGGGACAGGGGACACTGAAGCTTTCTTT.

The DNA for the CDR3 is TGTGCCAGCAGTGAAGTCCTAGCGGGGGCGAACAATGAGCAGTTCTTC. It codes for CASSEVLAGANNEQFF. The V call is TRBV6-1, the J call TRBJ2-1; 10 nucleotides agree with TRBD2. This CDR3 comprises 16 residues. Germline loops: CDR1 MNHNS, CDR2 SASEGT. V lost 1 base and J lost 5; bases outside the gene matches: 5.

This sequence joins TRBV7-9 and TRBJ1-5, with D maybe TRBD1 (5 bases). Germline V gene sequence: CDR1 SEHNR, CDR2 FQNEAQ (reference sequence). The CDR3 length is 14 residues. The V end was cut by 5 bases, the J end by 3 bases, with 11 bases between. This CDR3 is CASSEAGTNQPQHF. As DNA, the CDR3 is TGTGCCAGCAGCGAGGCGGGGACCAATCAGCCCCAGCATTTT.

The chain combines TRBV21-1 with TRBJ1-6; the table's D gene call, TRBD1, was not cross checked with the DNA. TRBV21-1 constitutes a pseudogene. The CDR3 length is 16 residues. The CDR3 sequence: CASSSYHRGGNSPLHF. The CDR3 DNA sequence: TGTGCCAGCAGCTCGTACCACAGGGGCGGTAATTCACCCCTCCACTTT.

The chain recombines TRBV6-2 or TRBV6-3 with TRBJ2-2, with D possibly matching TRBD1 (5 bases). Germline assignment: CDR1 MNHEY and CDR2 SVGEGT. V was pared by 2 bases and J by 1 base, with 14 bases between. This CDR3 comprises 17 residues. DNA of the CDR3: TGTGCCAGCAGTTACCCCGAAGAAGACAGGAACACCGGGGAGCTGTTTTTT. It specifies CASSYPEEDRNTGELFF.

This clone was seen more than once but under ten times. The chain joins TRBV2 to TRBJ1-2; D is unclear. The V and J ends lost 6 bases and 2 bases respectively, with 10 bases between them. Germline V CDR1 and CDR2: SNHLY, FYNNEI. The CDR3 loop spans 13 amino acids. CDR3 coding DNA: TGTGCCAGCAGGGCAGGCGGGAACTATGGCTACACCTTC. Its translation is CASRAGGNYGYTF.

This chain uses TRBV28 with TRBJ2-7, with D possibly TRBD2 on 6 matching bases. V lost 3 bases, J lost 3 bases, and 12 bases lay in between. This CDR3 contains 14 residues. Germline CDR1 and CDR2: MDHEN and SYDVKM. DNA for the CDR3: TGTGCCAGCAGTTTGGGCGGGGTTGTCTACGAGCAGTACTTC. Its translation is CASSLGGVVYEQYF.

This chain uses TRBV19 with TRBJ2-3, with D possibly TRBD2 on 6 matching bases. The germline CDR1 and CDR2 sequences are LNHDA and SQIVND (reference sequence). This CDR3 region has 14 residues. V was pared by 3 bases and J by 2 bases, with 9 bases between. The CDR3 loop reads CASSIGGYTDTQYF. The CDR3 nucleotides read TGTGCCAGTAGTATTGGAGGGTACACAGATACGCAGTATTTT.

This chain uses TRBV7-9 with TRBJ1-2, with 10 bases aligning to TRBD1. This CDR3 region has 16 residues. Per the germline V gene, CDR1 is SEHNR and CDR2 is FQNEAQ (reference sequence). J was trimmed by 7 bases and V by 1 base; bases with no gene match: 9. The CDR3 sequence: CASSLGPPTGGLGYTF. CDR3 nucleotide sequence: TGTGCCAGCAGCTTAGGGCCCCCGACAGGGGGCCTTGGCTACACCTTC.

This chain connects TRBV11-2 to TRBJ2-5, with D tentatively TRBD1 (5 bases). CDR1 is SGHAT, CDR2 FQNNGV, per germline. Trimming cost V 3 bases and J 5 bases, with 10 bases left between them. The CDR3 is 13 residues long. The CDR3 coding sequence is TGTGCCAGCAGCTTTAGGGGTAGGGAGACCCAGTACTTC. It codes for CASSFRGRETQYF.

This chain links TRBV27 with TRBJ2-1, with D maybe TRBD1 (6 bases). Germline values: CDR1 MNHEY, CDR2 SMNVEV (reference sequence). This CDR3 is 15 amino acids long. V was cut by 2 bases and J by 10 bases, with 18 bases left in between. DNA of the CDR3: TGTGCCAGCAGTTTAAAGAACAGGGTAAAAGACGAGCAGTTCTTC. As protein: CASSLKNRVKDEQFF.

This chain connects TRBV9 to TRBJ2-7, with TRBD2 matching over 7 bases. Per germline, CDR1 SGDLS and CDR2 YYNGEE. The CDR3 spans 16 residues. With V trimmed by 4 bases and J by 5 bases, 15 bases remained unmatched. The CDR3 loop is CASSPWDGGTSNEQYF. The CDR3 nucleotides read TGTGCCAGCAGCCCCTGGGACGGGGGGACTTCAAACGAGCAGTACTTC.

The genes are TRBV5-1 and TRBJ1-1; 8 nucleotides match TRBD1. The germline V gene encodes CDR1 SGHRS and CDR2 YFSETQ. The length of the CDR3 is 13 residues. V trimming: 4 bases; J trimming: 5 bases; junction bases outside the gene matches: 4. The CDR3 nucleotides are TGCGCCAGCAGCAGGACAGGGTTGACTGAAGCTTTCTTT. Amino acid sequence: CASSRTGLTEAFF.

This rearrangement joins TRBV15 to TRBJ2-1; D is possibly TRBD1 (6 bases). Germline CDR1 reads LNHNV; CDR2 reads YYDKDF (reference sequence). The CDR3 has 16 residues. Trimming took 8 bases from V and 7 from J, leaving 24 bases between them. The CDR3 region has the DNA TGTGCCACCGCCGCAGACACAGGGAGTTGGAGAAATGAGCAGTTCTTC. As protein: CATAADTGSWRNEQFF.

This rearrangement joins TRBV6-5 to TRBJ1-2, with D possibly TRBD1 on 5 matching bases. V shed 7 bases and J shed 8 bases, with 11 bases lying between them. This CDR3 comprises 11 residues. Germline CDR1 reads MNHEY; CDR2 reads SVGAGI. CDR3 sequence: CASIIRGGYTF. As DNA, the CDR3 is TGTGCCAGCATTATTCGGGGGGGCTACACCTTC.

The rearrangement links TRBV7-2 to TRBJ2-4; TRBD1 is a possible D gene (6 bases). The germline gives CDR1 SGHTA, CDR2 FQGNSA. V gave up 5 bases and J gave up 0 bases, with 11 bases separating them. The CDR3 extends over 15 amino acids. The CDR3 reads CASSLGHLAKNIQYF. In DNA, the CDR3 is TGTGCCAGCAGCCTGGGACACTTAGCCAAAAACATTCAGTACTTC.

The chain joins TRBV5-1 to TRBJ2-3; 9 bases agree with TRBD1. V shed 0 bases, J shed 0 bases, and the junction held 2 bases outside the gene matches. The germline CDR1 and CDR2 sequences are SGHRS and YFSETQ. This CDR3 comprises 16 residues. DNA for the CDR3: TGCGCCAGCAGCTTGGATGGACAGGGGAGCACAGATACGCAGTATTTT. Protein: CASSLDGQGSTDTQYF.

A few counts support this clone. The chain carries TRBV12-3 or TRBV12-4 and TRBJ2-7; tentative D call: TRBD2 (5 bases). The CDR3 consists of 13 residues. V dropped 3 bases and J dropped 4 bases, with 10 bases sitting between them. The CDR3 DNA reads TGTGCCAGCAGTTTCGGGGAGAAATACGAGCAGTACTTC. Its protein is CASSFGEKYEQYF.

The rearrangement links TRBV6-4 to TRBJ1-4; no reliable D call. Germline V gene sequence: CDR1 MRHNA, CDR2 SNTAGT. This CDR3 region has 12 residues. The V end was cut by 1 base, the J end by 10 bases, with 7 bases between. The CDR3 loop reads CASSDYSGKLFF. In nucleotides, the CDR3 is TGTGCCAGCAGTGACTATTCAGGAAAACTGTTTTTT.

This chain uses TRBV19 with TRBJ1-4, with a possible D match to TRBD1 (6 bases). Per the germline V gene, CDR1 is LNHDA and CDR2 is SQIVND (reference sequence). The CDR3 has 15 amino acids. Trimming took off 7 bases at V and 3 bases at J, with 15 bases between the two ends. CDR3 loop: CASTPRTASNEKLFF. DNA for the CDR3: TGTGCCAGTACCCCCCGGACAGCCTCTAATGAAAAACTGTTTTTT.

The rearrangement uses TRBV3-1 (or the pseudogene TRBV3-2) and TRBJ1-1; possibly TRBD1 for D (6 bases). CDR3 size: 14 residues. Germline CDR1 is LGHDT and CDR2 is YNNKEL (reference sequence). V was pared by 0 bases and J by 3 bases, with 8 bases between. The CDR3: CASSQEYRDTEAFF. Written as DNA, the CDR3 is TGTGCCAGCAGCCAAGAATACAGGGACACTGAAGCTTTCTTT.

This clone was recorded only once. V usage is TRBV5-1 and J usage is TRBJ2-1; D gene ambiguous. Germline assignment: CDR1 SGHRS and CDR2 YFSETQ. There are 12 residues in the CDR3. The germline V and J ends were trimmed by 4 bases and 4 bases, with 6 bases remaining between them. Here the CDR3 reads CASSPTYNEQFF. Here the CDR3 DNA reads TGCGCCAGCAGCCCCACTTACAATGAGCAGTTCTTC.

The chain's CDR3 is CASSDIGGAVTDTQYF. CDR3 bases: TGCGCCAGCAGTGATATTGGGGGGGCCGTCACAGATACGCAGTATTTT. This chain uses TRBV10-1 with TRBJ2-3, with D possibly matching TRBD2 (7 bases). V was cut by 3 bases and J by 2 bases, with 15 bases left in between. This CDR3 region has 16 residues. The V gene's germline CDR1 is WNHNN and CDR2 SYGVQD (reference sequence).